This T cell receptor beta chain is drawn from a study of regulatory T cells in long-lasting Graves disease. In the study overall: Antithyroid drugs had been given to newly diagnosed Graves' patients for under 3 months.

In building TCR beta libraries, iRepertoire HTBI primers were used together with Arm-PCR of CDR3 regions. TCRdb reanalysed the multiplex PCR reads using MiXCR and keeps one entry per CDR3 protein. The data hold some 340,000 distinct CDR3 sequences, with about an eighth observed a single time. Time point specified: newly diagnosed GD, antithyroid drugs for less than 3 months. From RNA extracted from PBMCs, the TCR library was made. Overall study findings and caveats: Persistent disease was characterized by preferential usage of TRBV28, TRBJ1-2 and TRBJ2-5. TCR diversity was lower in persistent Graves' patients (versus newly diagnosed ones).

This clonotype has just one count. Its target is unknown. V lost 4 bases and J 5 bases, leaving 15 bases between the germline ends. The CDR3 loop spans 14 amino acids. The germline gives CDR1 LNHDA, CDR2 SQIVND (reference sequence). The data also belong to a second study, concerning T cells in Graves' hyperthyroidism and ophthalmopathy.

The input for sequencing was peripheral blood mononuclear cells (PBMCs), taken at new diagnosis, from a patient treated with antithyroid drugs. The sequence was obtained from a woman younger than 35 with Graves disease. The chain links TRBV19 to TRBJ2-7; a possible D gene is TRBD2 (7 bases). The CDR3 here is CASSKRGREDEQYF. CDR3 DNA: TGTGCCAGTAGTAAAAGGGGGAGGGAGGACGAGCAGTACTTC.